This is a list of T cell receptor beta chains from one sample in a study of shared clonotypes between healthy human individuals. Profiled with immunoSEQ multiplex PCR; TCRdb holds only in-frame clones, not every one. The table has about 1.5 million clones, roughly 96% seen once. Input material: naive CD4+ T cells sorted from blood. Receptors were obtained from a man between 25 and 39 years old in good health. CDR3s include the opening cysteine and the closing phenylalanine or tryptophan. The order of the fields is V gene, D gene, J gene, clone size, CDR3 DNA, CDR3 protein. D genes are given only for firm matches. Clone size is not always given. Where it is, it says once, few, many or a class for expanded clones.

V gene: TRBV27; D gene: TRBD2; J gene: TRBJ2-1; clone size: .; CDR3 DNA: TGTGCCAGCAGTTTATCGATAGTAGCGGGGGACAATGAGCAGTTCTTC; CDR3 protein: CASSLSIVAGDNEQFF
V gene: TRBV29-1; D gene: .; J gene: TRBJ2-1; clone size: .; CDR3 DNA: TGCAGCGTTGAAGGTCGTCATGAGCAGTTCTTC; CDR3 protein: CSVEGRHEQFF
V gene: TRBV2; D gene: TRBD2; J gene: TRBJ2-6; clone size: once; CDR3 DNA: TGTGCCAGCAGTGGGAGGACTAGCGGGAGAGCTAGTGGGGCCAACGTCCTGACTTTC; CDR3 protein: CASSGRTSGRASGANVLTF
V gene: TRBV5-1; D gene: .; J gene: TRBJ1-1; clone size: .; CDR3 DNA: TGCGCCAGCAGCCTCGGGACGGCGAACACTGAAGCTTTCTTT; CDR3 protein: CASSLGTANTEAFF
V gene: TRBV28; D gene: .; J gene: TRBJ1-1; clone size: once; CDR3 DNA: TGTGCCAGCAGTCCCAGTCAGGTGAACACTGAAGCTTTCTTT; CDR3 protein: CASSPSQVNTEAFF
V gene: TRBV11-3; D gene: TRBD2; J gene: TRBJ2-1; clone size: .; CDR3 DNA: TGTGCCAGCAGTGCCGGGACTAGTTCCTACAATGAGCAGTTCTTC; CDR3 protein: CASSAGTSSYNEQFF
V gene: TRBV7-9; D gene: .; J gene: TRBJ2-1; clone size: .; CDR3 DNA: TGTGCCAGCACCCGGAACCTGGGGGTATTACTCTCCGGGCAGTTCTTC; CDR3 protein: CASTRNLGVLLSGQFF
V gene: TRBV7-9; D gene: .; J gene: TRBJ2-1; clone size: .; CDR3 DNA: TGTGCCAGCAGCCCTTCCGGGACTGCCTACAATGAGCAGTTCTTC; CDR3 protein: CASSPSGTAYNEQFF
V gene: TRBV28; D gene: .; J gene: TRBJ2-3; clone size: .; CDR3 DNA: TGTGCCAGCAGCCCGGGATCAGCAGCGGGCGACACAGATACGCAGTATTTT; CDR3 protein: CASSPGSAAGDTDTQYF
V gene: TRBV10-2; D gene: TRBD1; J gene: TRBJ2-1; clone size: .; CDR3 DNA: TGCGCCAGCAGCCGGGACAGGGTTTTAAATGAGCAGTTCTTC; CDR3 protein: CASSRDRVLNEQFF
V gene: TRBV27; D gene: .; J gene: TRBJ1-2; clone size: .; CDR3 DNA: TGTGCCAGCAGTTTGGTAGGGGCCAAATTTAACTATGGCTACACCTTC; CDR3 protein: CASSLVGAKFNYGYTF